The 29 T cell receptor beta chains below come from one sample, sequenced in a study of blood T cell repertoires in COVID-19. Assay used: immunoSEQ multiplex PCR; TCRdb lists only in-frame clones, some missing. This sample yields more than 200,000 clones, of which over 80% are seen a single time; about 2.5% belongs to the top ten. Sequencing used peripheral blood. The receptors shown here come from a woman in her sixties or seventies with active or convalescent COVID-19.

This chain uses TRBV14 with TRBJ2-1; the D is unclear. Germline loops: CDR1 SGHDN, CDR2 FVKESK. Trimming left V 1 base short and J 6 bases short, with 10 bases between. This CDR3 region has 14 residues. The CDR3 nucleotides are TGTGCCAGCAGCCAAGCTACAGTATCCAATGAGCAGTTCTTC. Translating gives CASSQATVSNEQFF.

The genes are TRBV5-1 and TRBJ1-4, with TRBD1 matching 7 bases. The V segment lost 4 bases and the J segment 6 bases; nucleotides outside the gene matches: 9. The CDR3 contains 15 residues. Germline-derived CDR1 and CDR2 are SGHRS and YFSETQ. The DNA for the CDR3 is TGCGCCAGCAGCCTAACAGGGGTTAGGGATGAAAAACTGTTTTTT. It yields the protein CASSLTGVRDEKLFF.

In this sample, this clone turned up a few times. The genes are TRBV9 and TRBJ2-2, with D maybe TRBD2 (5 bases). Germline V gene lookup returns CDR1 SGDLS and CDR2 YYNGEE. Deletions cut 2 bases from V and 4 bases from J, with 18 bases between. The CDR3 has 17 amino acids. CDR3 nucleotides: TGTGCCAGCAGCGTCCAAGGGATAAGACTAAGCACCGGGGAGCTGTTTTTT. This codes for CASSVQGIRLSTGELFF.

This clone was recorded a few times. The CDR3 DNA is TGCAGTGCCCACAGGGGTGGTGCCCAGCATTTT. It encodes CSAHRGGAQHF. This chain uses TRBV20-1 with TRBJ1-5, with 7 bases fitting TRBD1. This CDR3 contains 11 residues. Trimming cost V 6 bases and J 11 bases; bases outside gene matches: 7. Germline V gives CDR1 DFQATT, CDR2 SNEGSKA (reference sequence).

This rearrangement joins TRBV5-1 to TRBJ2-4; the D gene is possibly TRBD1 (6 bases). CDR3 size: 15 residues. The V end was cut by 4 bases, the J end by 2 bases, with 13 bases between. Germline lookup yields CDR1 SGHRS and CDR2 YFSETQ. The CDR3 region has the DNA TGCGCCAGCAGCCATGGGACAAATCCCAAAAACATTCAGTACTTC. It codes for CASSHGTNPKNIQYF.

The CDR3 here is CASSHRGGLGEKLFF. The DNA for the CDR3 is TGTGCCAGCAGCCACCGCGGGGGCCTCGGTGAAAAACTGTTTTTT. The rearrangement uses TRBV14 and TRBJ1-4, with D perhaps matching TRBD1 (6 bases). CDR1 is SGHDN, CDR2 FVKESK, per germline. This CDR3 contains 15 residues. Between the trimmed V and J ends, which lost 3 bases and 7 bases, there was a span of 15 bases.

This chain connects TRBV11-1 to TRBJ1-2; tentatively, D is TRBD1 (5 bases). V was trimmed by 5 bases and J by 2 bases, leaving 9 bases between them. Germline CDR1 reads SGHAT; CDR2 reads FQDESV (reference sequence). The CDR3 spans 13 residues. The CDR3 bases are TGTGCCAGCAGCACCGACAGCAACTATGGCTACACCTTC. Translation gives CASSTDSNYGYTF.

This sequence joins TRBV6-5 and TRBJ1-6; perhaps TRBD1 as D (6 bases). Per the germline V gene, CDR1 is MNHEY and CDR2 is SVGAGI. This CDR3 is 15 amino acids long. V lost 2 bases and J lost 4, with 9 bases in between. For the CDR3, the DNA is TGTGCCAGCAGTTACCGAGGGGGTTATAATTCACCCCTCCACTTT. It yields the protein CASSYRGGYNSPLHF.

The chain couples TRBV28 to TRBJ1-1; D gene ambiguous. Germline CDR1 is MDHEN and CDR2 is SYDVKM. Deletions cut 6 bases from V and 2 bases from J, with 10 bases between. This CDR3 has 13 amino acids. The CDR3 region is CASSPPQNTEAFF. DNA for the CDR3: TGTGCCAGCAGCCCACCACAAAACACTGAAGCTTTCTTT. The full variable domain, with the rest looked up from reference TRBV28 and TRBJ1-1, is DVKVTQSSRYLVKRTGEKVFLECVQDMDHENMFWYRQDPGLGLRLIYFSYDVKMKEKGDIPEGYSVSREKKERFSLILESASTNQTSMYLCASSPPQNTEAFFGQGTRLTVV.

The chain employs TRBV5-1 and TRBJ2-5, with 8 bases fitting TRBD1. Germline values: CDR1 SGHRS, CDR2 YFSETQ. Trimming removed 3 bases from V and 4 bases from J; junction bases left unmatched: 5. This CDR3 has 14 residues. In DNA form, the CDR3 reads TGCGCCAGCAGCTCGGGACAGGCCCTAGAGACCCAGTACTTC. It specifies CASSSGQALETQYF.

CDR3 DNA: TGTGCCAGCAGCTTAGGGACGGGGACGGGGGGCTATGGCTACACCTTC. Translated, it gives CASSLGTGTGGYGYTF. V gene TRBV7-9 combines with J gene TRBJ1-2; D perhaps matches TRBD1 (5 bases). The V end was cut by 1 base, the J end by 4 bases, with 16 bases between. Germline V gene data show CDR1 as SEHNR and CDR2 as FQNEAQ (reference sequence). This CDR3 spans 16 amino acids.

The chain links TRBV29-1 to TRBJ2-1; TRBD1 might be the D (6 bases). Trimming left V 6 bases short and J 4 bases short, with 7 bases between. The CDR3 contains 11 residues. Germline assignment: CDR1 SQVTM and CDR2 ANQGSEA. In DNA form, the CDR3 reads TGCAGCGTAGACAGGTACAATGAGCAGTTCTTC. Translated: CSVDRYNEQFF.

This chain links TRBV5-1 with TRBJ2-1; 8 positions match TRBD2. The V gene end was trimmed by 4 bases and the J gene end by 10 bases; junction bases not matched to a gene: 13. Germline assignment: CDR1 SGHRS and CDR2 YFSETQ. This CDR3 has 15 residues. The CDR3 spells CASSRGGTQPGEQFF. DNA of the CDR3: TGCGCCAGCAGCCGGGGGGGGACCCAACCTGGGGAGCAGTTCTTC.

This clone occurred a few times. This chain connects TRBV7-9 to TRBJ2-5; the match to TRBD2 covers 10 bases. The V segment lost 5 bases and the J segment 0 bases; nucleotides outside the gene matches: 3. This CDR3 is 15 amino acids long. Germline V gene sequence: CDR1 SEHNR, CDR2 FQNEAQ (reference sequence). The DNA of the CDR3 is TGTGCCAGCAGCGCGACTAGCGGGTACCAAGAGACCCAGTACTTC. Translation: CASSATSGYQETQYF.

The rearrangement links TRBV6-2 or TRBV6-3 to TRBJ2-3; TRBD2 agrees at 8 bases. This CDR3 spans 18 amino acids. The germline V gene encodes CDR1 MNHEY and CDR2 SVGEGT. Germline trimming cut 2 bases from V and 3 bases from J; bases unmatched to any gene: 13. The CDR3 DNA is TGTGCCAGCAGTTACAAACCGACGGGACTAGTTATGACAGATACGCAGTATTTT. It is translated as CASSYKPTGLVMTDTQYF.

This sequence joins TRBV4-1 and TRBJ2-1; 8 nucleotides match TRBD2. With 0 bases clipped from V and 7 bases from J, the junction kept 20 bases outside the gene matches. Germline V gene data show CDR1 as MGHRA and CDR2 as YSYEKL. The CDR3 sequence is 20 residues long. The CDR3 reads CASSQDTAYRFGGAGNEQFF. The CDR3 DNA sequence: TGCGCCAGCAGCCAAGATACAGCCTATAGGTTCGGGGGGGCTGGGAATGAGCAGTTCTTC.

This chain links TRBV19 with TRBJ2-1; 8 positions match TRBD2. The junction had 11 bases not matched to a gene; V was cut back by 6 bases and J by 4 bases. Germline lookup yields CDR1 LNHDA and CDR2 SQIVND (reference sequence). The CDR3 has 16 residues. CDR3 sequence (DNA): TGTGCCAGTAGAAGTCGGAGCGGGGGACCATACAATGAGCAGTTCTTC. It specifies CASRSRSGGPYNEQFF.

This clone is a singleton in its sample. The chain employs TRBV28 and TRBJ1-6; possible D gene TRBD1, 5 bases. Germline lookup yields CDR1 MDHEN and CDR2 SYDVKM. V was clipped by 5 bases and J by 5 bases, with 16 bases between them. This CDR3 contains 16 residues. The CDR3 region is CASSPPPGMDNSPLHF. CDR3 sequence (DNA): TGTGCCAGCAGTCCTCCCCCAGGGATGGATAATTCACCCCTCCACTTT.

CDR3 residues: CASSVGRGEDTQYF. CDR3 coding DNA: TGTGCCAGCAGCGTAGGGCGGGGGGAAGATACGCAGTATTTT. The chain is built from TRBV9 and TRBJ2-3; 8 bases map to TRBD2. J gave up 5 bases and V 0 bases, and 2 bases lay outside the gene matches. The CDR3 runs 14 residues. Looked up from germline, CDR1 is SGDLS and CDR2 is YYNGEE.

The rearrangement links TRBV9 to TRBJ2-1, with 7 bases lining up with TRBD2. V was pared by 5 bases and J by 1 base, with 6 bases of the junction left unmatched. This CDR3 contains 15 residues. The germline V gene has CDR1 SGDLS and CDR2 YYNGEE. CDR3 region: CASSIGGGSYNEQFF. The CDR3 nucleotides read TGTGCCAGCAGTATAGGCGGGGGTTCCTACAATGAGCAGTTCTTC.

V and J are TRBV7-2 and TRBJ1-1; D ambiguous. Germline assignment: CDR1 SGHTA and CDR2 FQGNSA. V was trimmed by 4 bases and J by 6 bases, leaving 12 bases between them. The CDR3 consists of 13 residues. In nucleotides, the CDR3 is TGTGCCAGCAGCTACCAAGAGAGGTCTGAAGCTTTCTTT. It yields the protein CASSYQERSEAFF.

The sample holds a few counts of this clone. J is TRBJ1-2 and V is TRBV18, with a weak D call TRBD1 (6 bases). Germline-derived CDR1 and CDR2 are KGHSH and LQKENI. The V end lost 3 bases, the J end lost 4 bases, and 9 bases lay between the germline ends. There are 13 residues in the CDR3. CDR3 sequence reads: CASSPGQFYGYTF. CDR3 coding DNA: TGTGCCAGCTCACCCGGACAGTTCTATGGCTACACCTTC.

The chain carries TRBV3-1 (or the pseudogene TRBV3-2) and TRBJ2-1; possibly TRBD1 for D (6 bases). Germline lookup yields CDR1 LGHDT and CDR2 YNNKEL (reference sequence). CDR3 length: 15 amino acids. V was cut by 5 bases and J by 2 bases, with 13 bases left in between. CDR3 sequence reads: CASSLQGTTYNEQFF. The CDR3 DNA follows: TGTGCCAGCAGCTTACAGGGTACTACCTACAATGAGCAGTTCTTC.

This chain connects TRBV30 to TRBJ1-1; possible D gene TRBD1, 5 bases. The V end was cut by 3 bases, the J end by 3 bases, with 17 bases between. The CDR3 contains 15 residues. Germline loops: CDR1 GTSNPN, CDR2 SVGIG (reference sequence). CDR3 coding DNA: TGTGCCTGGAGAGACTACGGGGGGGAGGACACTGAAGCTTTCTTT. This encodes CAWRDYGGEDTEAFF. The full variable domain, rest sourced from reference TRBV30 and TRBJ1-1, is SQTIHQWPATLVQPVGSPLSLECTVEGTSNPNLYWYRQAAGRGLQLLFYSVGIGQISSEVPQNLSASRPQDRQFILSSKKLLLSDSGFYLCAWRDYGGEDTEAFFGQGTRLTVV.

This sequence joins TRBV28 and TRBJ1-4, with D perhaps TRBD1 (6 bases). The germline CDR1 and CDR2 sequences are MDHEN and SYDVKM. V was trimmed by 6 bases and J by 4 bases, leaving 15 bases between them. The length of the CDR3 is 15 residues. CDR3 residues: CASSPWADSNEKLFF. The CDR3 DNA reads as TGTGCCAGCAGCCCGTGGGCGGACAGTAATGAAAAACTGTTTTTT.

The chain carries TRBV5-4 and TRBJ1-2; weak D call: TRBD1 (6 bases). The V end was cut by 7 bases, the J end by 8 bases, with 18 bases between. CDR3 length equals 13 residues. Germline V gives CDR1 SGHNT, CDR2 YYREEE (reference sequence). CDR3 residues: CASGGRQEVGYTF. CDR3 sequence (DNA): TGTGCCAGCGGTGGGCGACAGGAGGTAGGCTACACCTTC.

This sequence joins TRBV15 and TRBJ2-6; TRBD2 aligns across 7 bases. J was trimmed by 0 bases and V by 4 bases; bases with no gene match: 6. The CDR3 length is 17 residues. Germline V CDR1 and CDR2: LNHNV, YYDKDF (reference sequence). This CDR3 is CATSMGTTLSGANVLTF. The CDR3 DNA sequence: TGTGCCACCAGCATGGGGACTACTCTCTCTGGGGCCAACGTCCTGACTTTC.

The chain combines TRBV24-1 with TRBJ2-2; 7 nucleotides line up with TRBD1. The CDR3 spans 15 residues. With 7 bases clipped from V and 4 bases from J, the junction kept 8 bases outside the gene matches. Germline V gene sequence: CDR1 KGHDR, CDR2 SFDVKD. In DNA, the CDR3 is TGTGCCACCAGCCTACAGGGGACAAGCACCGGGGAGCTGTTTTTT. It is translated as CATSLQGTSTGELFF.

The chain carries TRBV30 and TRBJ1-5; D might be TRBD1 (5 bases). CDR1 is GTSNPN, CDR2 SVGIG, per germline (reference sequence). The germline V and J ends were trimmed by 3 bases and 6 bases, with 9 bases remaining between them. The CDR3 runs 12 residues. CDR3 sequence reads: CAWSRVGQPQHF. DNA for the CDR3: TGTGCCTGGAGCAGGGTCGGTCAGCCCCAGCATTTT.